This passage covers 5 T cell receptor beta chains from one sample sequenced in a study of blood T cell repertoires in COVID-19. The method was immunoSEQ multiplex PCR; TCRdb's version includes in-frame clones alone and lacks a portion of them. The sample contains 37,000 or so clones, around nine tenths of which appear only once. Sequencing was carried out using peripheral blood. Receptors originate from a human donor in a cohort sampled during active COVID-19.

The chain carries TRBV6-5 and TRBJ1-2, with TRBD1 matching over 9 bases. V shed 2 bases, J shed 4 bases, and the junction held 2 bases outside the gene matches. Germline V gene data show CDR1 as MNHEY and CDR2 as SVGAGI. CDR3 length: 14 amino acids. This CDR3 reads CASSYGTGSYGYTF. The CDR3 DNA is TGTGCCAGCAGTTACGGGACAGGGAGCTATGGCTACACCTTC.

The J gene is TRBJ2-7, the V gene TRBV2; 7 bases are a match to TRBD1. J was trimmed by 0 bases and V by 6 bases; bases with no gene match: 5. Germline V CDR1 and CDR2: SNHLY, FYNNEI. There are 14 residues in the CDR3. In DNA form, the CDR3 reads TGTGCCAGCAGGGGGGACAGCGTCTCCTACGAGCAGTACTTC. Protein product: CASRGDSVSYEQYF.

This chain links TRBV4-1 with TRBJ1-2; D not resolved. The germline V gene has CDR1 MGHRA and CDR2 YSYEKL. V was cut by 3 bases and J by 3 bases, with 17 bases left in between. This CDR3 contains 16 residues. CDR3 bases: TGCGCCAGCAGCCAGGAAAGACACGGAGGCCACTATGGCTACACCTTC. Translated: CASSQERHGGHYGYTF.

CDR3 DNA: TGTGCCAGTAGTATAGGGCTAGCGGGATCCCGTGGGGAGCTGTTTTTT. It encodes CASSIGLAGSRGELFF. The chain employs TRBV19 and TRBJ2-2, with 9 nucleotides matching TRBD2. Per germline, CDR1 LNHDA and CDR2 SQIVND (reference sequence). V dropped 1 base and J dropped 8; count of bases not matched to a gene: 8. CDR3 length equals 16 residues.

The genes are TRBV11-3 and TRBJ1-2, with 7 bases aligning to TRBD1. The J segment lost 6 bases and the V segment lost 2 bases, leaving 12 bases of the junction unmatched. CDR3 length equals 16 residues. Germline-derived CDR1 and CDR2 are SGHNT and YENEEA. The CDR3 sequence: CASSLYLHGDRDGYTF. The CDR3 nucleotides are TGTGCCAGCAGCTTATACCTACACGGAGACAGGGATGGCTACACCTTC.